A selection of T cell receptor beta chains follows, all from one sample in a study of shared clonotypes between healthy human individuals. Here immunoSEQ multiplex PCR was the method, and the copy in TCRdb shows in-frame clones only, minus some. The sample shows approximately 180,000 clones, about 93% of them seen only once. Source material: naive CD4+ T cells sorted from blood. The receptors stem from a woman aged 25 to 39 in good health. The CDR3 runs from the conserved cysteine through the conserved F or W. Each record gives: J gene, D gene, V gene, clone size, CDR3 protein, CDR3 DNA. D genes are given only for firm matches. Part of the rows lack a size; the others show once, few, many or a class for expanded clones.

j_gene: TRBJ2-4; d_gene: .; v_gene: TRBV2; abundance: .; CDR3aa: CASADQALAKNIQYF; CDR3nt: TGTGCCAGCGCGGACCAGGCTCTAGCCAAAAACATTCAGTACTTC
j_gene: TRBJ1-2; d_gene: .; v_gene: TRBV29-1; abundance: few; CDR3aa: CSTSGGSYGYTF; CDR3nt: TGCAGCACGAGTGGCGGCAGCTATGGCTACACCTTC
j_gene: TRBJ1-2; d_gene: TRBD1; v_gene: TRBV2; abundance: .; CDR3aa: CASSSTGGEGYTF; CDR3nt: TGTGCCAGCAGTTCAACAGGGGGCGAAGGCTACACCTTC
j_gene: TRBJ2-4; d_gene: .; v_gene: TRBV4-1; abundance: .; CDR3aa: CASSQDRVGGTLAKNIQYF; CDR3nt: TGCGCCAGCAGCCAAGATAGGGTGGGCGGCACGCTAGCCAAAAACATTCAGTACTTC
j_gene: TRBJ2-7; d_gene: .; v_gene: TRBV11-3; abundance: .; CDR3aa: CASSLDSTYEQYF; CDR3nt: TGTGCCAGCAGCTTAGACTCAACCTACGAGCAGTACTTC
j_gene: TRBJ1-4; d_gene: TRBD1; v_gene: TRBV10-3; abundance: .; CDR3aa: CAIRTLRDRVEKLFF; CDR3nt: TGTGCCATCAGAACCCTCCGGGACAGGGTTGAAAAACTGTTTTTT
j_gene: TRBJ1-1; d_gene: TRBD1; v_gene: TRBV19; abundance: .; CDR3aa: CASSQQGGVSTEAFF; CDR3nt: TGTGCCAGTAGCCAACAGGGGGGAGTTAGCACTGAAGCTTTCTTT
j_gene: TRBJ2-3; d_gene: .; v_gene: TRBV15; abundance: .; CDR3aa: CATSRGGGSLTDTQYF; CDR3nt: TGTGCCACCAGCAGAGGTGGGGGAAGTTTGACAGATACGCAGTATTTT
j_gene: TRBJ2-6; d_gene: TRBD1; v_gene: TRBV23-1; abundance: .; CDR3aa: CASSHPWTGNFGANVLTF; CDR3nt: TGCGCCAGCAGTCATCCCTGGACAGGGAATTTTGGGGCCAACGTCCTGACTTTC
j_gene: TRBJ2-5; d_gene: .; v_gene: TRBV5-1; abundance: .; CDR3aa: CASRAGTDPKTQYF; CDR3nt: TGCGCCAGCAGGGCTGGGACGGACCCTAAGACCCAGTACTTC
j_gene: TRBJ2-5; d_gene: .; v_gene: TRBV6-1; abundance: .; CDR3aa: CASTTGVQETQYF; CDR3nt: TGTGCCAGCACCACAGGAGTACAAGAGACCCAGTACTTC
j_gene: TRBJ2-1; d_gene: TRBD2; v_gene: TRBV7-2; abundance: .; CDR3aa: CASSLVFGLAGVREQFF; CDR3nt: TGTGCCAGCAGCTTAGTGTTCGGACTAGCGGGAGTACGGGAGCAGTTCTTC
j_gene: TRBJ2-7; d_gene: .; v_gene: TRBV6-4; abundance: .; CDR3aa: CASSARRIYEQYF; CDR3nt: TGTGCCAGCAGTGCACGCCGCATCTACGAGCAGTACTTC
j_gene: TRBJ2-7; d_gene: .; v_gene: TRBV18; abundance: .; CDR3aa: CASSPLGFREQYF; CDR3nt: TGTGCCAGCTCACCCCTTGGCTTCAGGGAGCAGTACTTC
j_gene: TRBJ2-7; d_gene: .; v_gene: TRBV6-6; abundance: .; CDR3aa: CASSPGSTYEQYF; CDR3nt: TGTGCCAGCAGTCCGGGATCAACCTACGAGCAGTACTTC
j_gene: TRBJ2-7; d_gene: .; v_gene: TRBV2; abundance: .; CDR3aa: CASRGSSYEQYF; CDR3nt: TGTGCCAGCAGGGGAAGCTCCTACGAGCAGTACTTC
j_gene: TRBJ2-7; d_gene: .; v_gene: TRBV18; abundance: .; CDR3aa: CASSPPPGYEQYF; CDR3nt: TGTGCCAGCTCACCACCCCCAGGCTACGAGCAGTACTTC
j_gene: TRBJ2-1; d_gene: TRBD2; v_gene: TRBV2; abundance: .; CDR3aa: CASSGEGLAVNNEQFF; CDR3nt: TGTGCCAGCAGTGGTGAAGGACTAGCGGTAAACAATGAGCAGTTCTTC
j_gene: TRBJ1-5; d_gene: .; v_gene: TRBV28; abundance: .; CDR3aa: CASSNTGQPQHF; CDR3nt: TGTGCCAGCAGCAATACAGGGCAGCCCCAGCATTTT
j_gene: TRBJ1-1; d_gene: .; v_gene: TRBV11-2; abundance: .; CDR3aa: CASSETGLGAATEAFF; CDR3nt: TGTGCCAGCAGCGAAACAGGCCTGGGGGCGGCGACTGAAGCTTTCTTT
j_gene: TRBJ1-2; d_gene: TRBD1; v_gene: TRBV18; abundance: .; CDR3aa: CASSPPRDSYGYTF; CDR3nt: TGTGCCAGCTCACCACCCCGGGACAGTTATGGCTACACCTTC
j_gene: TRBJ2-5; d_gene: .; v_gene: TRBV5-8; abundance: .; CDR3aa: CASSSNKDSQETQYF; CDR3nt: TGTGCCAGCAGCTCGAACAAGGACTCTCAAGAGACCCAGTACTTC
j_gene: TRBJ1-3; d_gene: .; v_gene: TRBV2; abundance: .; CDR3aa: CASSEALGGNTIYF; CDR3nt: TGTGCCAGCAGTGAGGCACTGGGTGGAAACACCATATATTTT
j_gene: TRBJ1-2; d_gene: .; v_gene: TRBV9; abundance: .; CDR3aa: CASSVTGGNYGYTF; CDR3nt: TGTGCCAGCAGCGTAACGGGAGGCAACTATGGCTACACCTTC
j_gene: TRBJ1-5; d_gene: .; v_gene: TRBV6-5; abundance: .; CDR3aa: CASSWSAGDQPQHF; CDR3nt: TGTGCCAGCAGTTGGTCTGCTGGGGATCAGCCCCAGCATTTT
j_gene: TRBJ1-2; d_gene: .; v_gene: TRBV28; abundance: .; CDR3aa: CASSLSGTGYTF; CDR3nt: TGTGCCAGCAGTCTGAGTGGGACAGGCTACACCTTC
j_gene: TRBJ1-6; d_gene: .; v_gene: TRBV30; abundance: .; CDR3aa: CAWNPFGGSCSPLHF; CDR3nt: TGTGCCTGGAACCCCTTCGGGGGCTCTTGTTCACCCCTCCACTTT
j_gene: TRBJ1-5; d_gene: TRBD1; v_gene: TRBV19; abundance: .; CDR3aa: CASSAQQGSRPQHF; CDR3nt: TGTGCCAGTAGTGCACAACAGGGGAGTCGGCCCCAGCATTTT
j_gene: TRBJ2-4; d_gene: .; v_gene: TRBV5-4; abundance: .; CDR3aa: CASSFWQKNIQYF; CDR3nt: TGTGCCAGCAGCTTTTGGCAAAAAAACATTCAGTACTTC
j_gene: TRBJ2-5; d_gene: .; v_gene: TRBV28; abundance: .; CDR3aa: CASSHQFTGTQETQYF; CDR3nt: TGTGCCAGCAGCCATCAGTTTACTGGGACCCAAGAGACCCAGTACTTC
j_gene: TRBJ2-1; d_gene: TRBD2; v_gene: TRBV25-1; abundance: .; CDR3aa: CASLTSGRAYGQFF; CDR3nt: TGTGCCAGCTTGACTAGCGGGAGGGCCTACGGGCAGTTCTTC
j_gene: TRBJ1-2; d_gene: TRBD1; v_gene: TRBV6-4; abundance: .; CDR3aa: CASRPQGFGGYTF; CDR3nt: TGTGCCAGCAGGCCACAGGGGTTTGGTGGCTACACCTTC
j_gene: TRBJ1-1; d_gene: TRBD1; v_gene: TRBV4-1; abundance: .; CDR3aa: CASSQLDRGVTEAFF; CDR3nt: TGCGCCAGCAGCCAACTAGACAGGGGCGTCACTGAAGCTTTCTTT
j_gene: TRBJ2-7; d_gene: .; v_gene: TRBV7-9; abundance: few; CDR3aa: CASSTAGGTDEQYF; CDR3nt: TGTGCCAGCAGCACCGCGGGCGGGACGGACGAGCAGTACTTC
j_gene: TRBJ1-5; d_gene: .; v_gene: TRBV9; abundance: .; CDR3aa: CASSVGQGFQPQHF; CDR3nt: TGTGCCAGCAGCGTAGGTCAGGGCTTTCAGCCCCAGCATTTT
j_gene: TRBJ2-1; d_gene: .; v_gene: TRBV7-2; abundance: .; CDR3aa: CASSLGLNEQFF; CDR3nt: TGTGCCAGCAGCTTGGGCCTAAATGAGCAGTTCTTC
j_gene: TRBJ2-3; d_gene: .; v_gene: TRBV6-5; abundance: .; CDR3aa: CASGLRPTAKDTQYF; CDR3nt: TGTGCCAGCGGCCTTAGGCCGACGGCGAAGGATACGCAGTATTTT
j_gene: TRBJ1-2; d_gene: TRBD1; v_gene: TRBV5-1; abundance: .; CDR3aa: CASSSATGGARTYYGYTF; CDR3nt: TGCGCCAGCAGCTCGGCGACAGGGGGCGCCAGAACTTACTATGGCTACACCTTC
j_gene: TRBJ1-2; d_gene: .; v_gene: TRBV19; abundance: .; CDR3aa: CASSSLWWTYGYTF; CDR3nt: TGTGCCAGTAGTTCACTGTGGTGGACGTATGGCTACACCTTC
j_gene: TRBJ1-1; d_gene: TRBD1; v_gene: TRBV9; abundance: .; CDR3aa: CASSGQAPSTEAFF; CDR3nt: TGTGCCAGCAGTGGACAGGCCCCGAGCACTGAAGCTTTCTTT
j_gene: TRBJ1-1; d_gene: .; v_gene: TRBV7-6; abundance: .; CDR3aa: CASSHDTTNTEAFF; CDR3nt: TGTGCCAGCAGCCACGACACTACTAACACTGAAGCTTTCTTT
j_gene: TRBJ2-7; d_gene: TRBD2; v_gene: TRBV27; abundance: .; CDR3aa: CASSLEQTSGTTYEQYF; CDR3nt: TGTGCCAGCAGTCTCGAACAGACTAGCGGGACTACCTACGAGCAGTACTTC
j_gene: TRBJ2-7; d_gene: TRBD1; v_gene: TRBV6-6; abundance: .; CDR3aa: CASSKNSDRGLEQYF; CDR3nt: TGTGCCAGCAGTAAGAACTCGGACAGGGGGCTCGAGCAGTACTTC